This T cell receptor (beta chain) was found in a study of blood T cell dynamics during melanoma immunotherapy. Study context: Metastatic melanoma patients received first-line pembrolizumab or nivolumab plus ipilimumab. General observations from the study: It remained unknown if the driving T cell clones were melanoma-specific.

Specified time point: pre-treatment baseline. TCRdb's table, derived via immunoSEQ multiplex PCR, lists solely in-frame clones and lacks some. The sample lists roughly 6,900 clones, less than 85% seen once, with less than 35% in the top ten. A remark on this clone: Its target is unknown.

This receptor was obtained from a human donor with melanoma. Sequenced material: blood, taken from a patient treated with checkpoint blockade.

The CDR3 coding sequence is TGCGCCAGCAGTGTCCGGACAGGGAAGAGGAGCGGTGTGAACACTGAAGCTTTCTTT. It encodes CASSVRTGKRSGVNTEAFF. J is TRBJ1-1 and V is TRBV5-1; 8 bases are shared with TRBD1. After removal of 5 bases from V and 0 bases from J, the junction contained 18 bases not matched to a gene. Per germline, CDR1 SGHRS and CDR2 YFSETQ. This CDR3 is 19 amino acids long.